This T cell receptor beta chain was sequenced during a study of blood T cells in healthy people across ages. Looked up from germline, CDR1 is PRHDT and CDR2 is FYEKMQ (reference sequence). V was cut by 2 bases and J by 4 bases, with 11 bases left in between. The CDR3 runs 15 residues. A sample-barcoded 5' primer and a J-beta primer mix were used in a second PCR of about 6 to 11 cycles. TCRdb fed the 5' RACE reads into MiXCR, producing one record per CDR3 protein. The sample has 600,000 to 900,000 distinct CDR3 sequences, roughly 25% seen once; the top ten hold about 2.9%. These same records also appear under a second study, on T cells of mothers and their children.

Sequences were obtained from blood. This clonotype was obtained from a boy younger than 18 in good health. The V and J genes are TRBV13 and TRBJ2-2, with a weak D call TRBD2 (5 bases). The CDR3 spells CASSLSRAPTGELFF. DNA for the CDR3: TGTGCCAGCAGCTTATCGAGGGCCCCCACCGGGGAGCTGTTTTTT.